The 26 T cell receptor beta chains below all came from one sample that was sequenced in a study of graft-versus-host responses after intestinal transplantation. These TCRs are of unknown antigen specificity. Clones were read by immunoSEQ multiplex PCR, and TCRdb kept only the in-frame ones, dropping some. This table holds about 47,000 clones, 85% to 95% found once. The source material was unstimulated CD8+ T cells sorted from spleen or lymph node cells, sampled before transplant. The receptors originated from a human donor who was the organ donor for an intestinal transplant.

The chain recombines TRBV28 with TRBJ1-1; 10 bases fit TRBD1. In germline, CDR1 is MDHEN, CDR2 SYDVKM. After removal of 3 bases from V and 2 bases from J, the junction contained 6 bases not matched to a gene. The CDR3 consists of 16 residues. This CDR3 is CASSLGTGADNTEAFF. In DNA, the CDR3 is TGTGCCAGCAGTTTGGGGACAGGGGCTGATAACACTGAAGCTTTCTTT.

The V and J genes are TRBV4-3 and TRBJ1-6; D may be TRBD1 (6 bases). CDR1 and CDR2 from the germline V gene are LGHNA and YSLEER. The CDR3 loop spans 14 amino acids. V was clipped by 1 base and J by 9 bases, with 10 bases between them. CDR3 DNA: TGCGCCAGCAGCCAAGGGACAGTAAGTTCACCCCTCCACTTT. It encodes CASSQGTVSSPLHF.

CDR3 amino acids: CASSSTGGAVYGYTF. CDR3 DNA: TGTGCCAGCAGCTCAACGGGGGGCGCGGTCTATGGCTACACCTTC. The rearrangement joins TRBV14 to TRBJ1-2, with D possibly TRBD1 on 6 matching bases. Per the germline V gene, CDR1 is SGHDN and CDR2 is FVKESK. The V end was cut by 5 bases, the J end by 4 bases, with 17 bases between. This CDR3 has 15 amino acids.

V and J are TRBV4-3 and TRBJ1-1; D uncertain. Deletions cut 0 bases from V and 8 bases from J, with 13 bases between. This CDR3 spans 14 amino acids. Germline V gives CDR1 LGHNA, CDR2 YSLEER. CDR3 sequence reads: CASSQDIDGKEAFF. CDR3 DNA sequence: TGCGCCAGCAGCCAAGATATTGACGGGAAAGAAGCTTTCTTT.

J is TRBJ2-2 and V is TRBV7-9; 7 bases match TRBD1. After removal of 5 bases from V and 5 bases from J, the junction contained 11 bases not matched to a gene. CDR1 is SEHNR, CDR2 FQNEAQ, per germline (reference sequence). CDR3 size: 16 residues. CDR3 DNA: TGTGCCAGCAGCAGCGGACAGGTGGTGGTGACCGGGGAGCTGTTTTTT. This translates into CASSSGQVVVTGELFF.

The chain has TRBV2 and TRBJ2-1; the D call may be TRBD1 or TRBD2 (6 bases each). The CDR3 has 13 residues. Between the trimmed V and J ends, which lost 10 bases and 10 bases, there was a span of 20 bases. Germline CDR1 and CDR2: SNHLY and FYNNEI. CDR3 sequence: CATGGPEVMEQFF. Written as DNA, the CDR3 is TGTGCCACTGGGGGGCCAGAAGTCATGGAGCAGTTCTTC.

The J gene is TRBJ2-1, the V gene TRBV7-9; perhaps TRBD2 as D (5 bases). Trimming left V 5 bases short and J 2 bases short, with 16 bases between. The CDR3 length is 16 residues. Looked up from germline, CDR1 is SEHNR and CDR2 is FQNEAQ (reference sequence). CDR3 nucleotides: TGTGCCAGCAGCCCCCCCCGAGGGAAGACCTACAATGAGCAGTTCTTC. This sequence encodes CASSPPRGKTYNEQFF.

CDR3 residues: CASSLGATYEQYF. The CDR3 region has the DNA TGTGCCAGCAGCTTAGGGGCAACCTACGAGCAGTACTTC. The rearrangement links TRBV7-2 to TRBJ2-7; D is unclear. Germline loops: CDR1 SGHTA, CDR2 FQGNSA. The CDR3 runs to 13 residues. The V end was cut by 1 base, the J end by 2 bases, with 6 bases between.

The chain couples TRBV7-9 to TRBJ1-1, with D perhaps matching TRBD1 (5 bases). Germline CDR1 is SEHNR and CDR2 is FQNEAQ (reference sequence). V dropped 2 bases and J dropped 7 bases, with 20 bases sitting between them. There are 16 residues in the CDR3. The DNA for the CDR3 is TGTGCCAGCAGCTTAAGTCTTGCGGGGCTCTTAGATGAAGCTTTCTTT. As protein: CASSLSLAGLLDEAFF.

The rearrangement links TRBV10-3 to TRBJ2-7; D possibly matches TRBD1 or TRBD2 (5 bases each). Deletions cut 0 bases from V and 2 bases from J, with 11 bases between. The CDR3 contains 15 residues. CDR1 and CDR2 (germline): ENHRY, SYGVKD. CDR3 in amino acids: CAISESGDGAYEQYF. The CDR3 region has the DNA TGTGCCATCAGTGAGTCGGGGGACGGGGCCTACGAGCAGTACTTC.

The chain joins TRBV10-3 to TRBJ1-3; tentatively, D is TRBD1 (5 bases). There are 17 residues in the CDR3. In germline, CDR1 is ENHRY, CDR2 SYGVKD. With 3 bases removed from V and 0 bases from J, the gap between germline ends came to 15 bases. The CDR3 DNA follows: TGTGCCATCAGTGATAATAGGACACGAAGCTCTGGAAACACCATATATTTT. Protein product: CAISDNRTRSSGNTIYF.

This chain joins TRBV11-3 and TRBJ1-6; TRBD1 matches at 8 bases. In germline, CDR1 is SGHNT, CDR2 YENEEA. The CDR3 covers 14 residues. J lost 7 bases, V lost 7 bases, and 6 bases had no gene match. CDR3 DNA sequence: TGTGCCAGCAAAGAGACAGGGGACAATTCACCCCTCCACTTT. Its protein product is CASKETGDNSPLHF.

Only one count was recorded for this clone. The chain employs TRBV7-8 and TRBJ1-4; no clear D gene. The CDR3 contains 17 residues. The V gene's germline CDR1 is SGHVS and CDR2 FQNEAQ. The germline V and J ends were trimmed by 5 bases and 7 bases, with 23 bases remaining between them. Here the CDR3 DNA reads TGTGCCAGCAGCAATTCAGGAATCTGGGTCGAGGGTGAAAAACTGTTTTTT. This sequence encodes CASSNSGIWVEGEKLFF.

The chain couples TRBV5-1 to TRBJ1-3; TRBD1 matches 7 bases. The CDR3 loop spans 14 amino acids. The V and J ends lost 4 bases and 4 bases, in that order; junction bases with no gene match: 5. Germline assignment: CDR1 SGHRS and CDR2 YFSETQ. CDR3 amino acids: CASSPRDRGNTIYF. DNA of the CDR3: TGCGCCAGCAGCCCCCGGGACAGAGGAAACACCATATATTTT. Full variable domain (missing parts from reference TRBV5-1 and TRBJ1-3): KAGVTQTPRYLIKTRGQQVTLSCSPISGHRSVSWYQQTPGQGLQFLFEYFSETQRNKGNFPGRFSGRQFSNSRSEMNVSTLELGDSALYLCASSPRDRGNTIYFGEGSWLTVV.

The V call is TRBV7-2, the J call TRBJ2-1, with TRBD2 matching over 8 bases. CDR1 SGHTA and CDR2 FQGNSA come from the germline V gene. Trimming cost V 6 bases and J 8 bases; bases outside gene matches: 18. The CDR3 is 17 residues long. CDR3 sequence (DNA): TGTGCCAGCAGAGATAACTTGGCGGGGGGATTATGGGATGAGCAGTTCTTC. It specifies CASRDNLAGGLWDEQFF. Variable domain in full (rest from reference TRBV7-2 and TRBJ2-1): GAGVSQSPSNKVTEKGKDVELRCDPISGHTALYWYRQSLGQGLEFLIYFQGNSAPDKSGLPSDRFSAERTGGSVSTLTIQRTQQEDSAVYLCASRDNLAGGLWDEQFFGPGTRLTVL.

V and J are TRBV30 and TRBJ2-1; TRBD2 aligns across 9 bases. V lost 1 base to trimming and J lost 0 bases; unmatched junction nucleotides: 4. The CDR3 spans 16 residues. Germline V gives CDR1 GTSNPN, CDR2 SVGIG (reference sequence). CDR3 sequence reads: CAWSDGAGGSYNEQFF. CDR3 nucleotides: TGTGCCTGGAGTGATGGAGCGGGGGGCTCCTACAATGAGCAGTTCTTC.

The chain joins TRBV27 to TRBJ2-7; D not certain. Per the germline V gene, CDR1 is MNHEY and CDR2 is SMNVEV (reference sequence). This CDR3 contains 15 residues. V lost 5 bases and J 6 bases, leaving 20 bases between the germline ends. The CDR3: CASSLGLGPYVEQYF. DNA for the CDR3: TGTGCCAGCAGTCTAGGGTTAGGCCCTTACGTCGAGCAGTACTTC.

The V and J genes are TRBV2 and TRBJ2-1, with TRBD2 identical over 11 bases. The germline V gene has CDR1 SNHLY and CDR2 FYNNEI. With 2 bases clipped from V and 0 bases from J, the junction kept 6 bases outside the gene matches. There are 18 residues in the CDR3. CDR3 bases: TGTGCCAGCAGTGAACTAGCGGGGGGCCCGAGCTCCTACAATGAGCAGTTCTTC. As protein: CASSELAGGPSSYNEQFF.

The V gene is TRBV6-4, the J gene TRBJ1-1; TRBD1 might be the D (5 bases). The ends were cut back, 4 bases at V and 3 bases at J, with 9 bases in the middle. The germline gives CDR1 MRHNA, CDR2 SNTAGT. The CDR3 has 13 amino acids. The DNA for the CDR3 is TGTGCCAGCAGTGTTTCCAGGGACACTGAAGCTTTCTTT. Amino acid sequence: CASSVSRDTEAFF.

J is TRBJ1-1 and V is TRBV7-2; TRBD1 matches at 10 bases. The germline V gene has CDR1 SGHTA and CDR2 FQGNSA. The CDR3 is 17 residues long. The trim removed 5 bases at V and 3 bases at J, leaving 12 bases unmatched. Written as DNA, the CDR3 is TGTGCCAGCAGCGCAGGGACAGGGGATAGAGGGTACACTGAAGCTTTCTTT. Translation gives CASSAGTGDRGYTEAFF.

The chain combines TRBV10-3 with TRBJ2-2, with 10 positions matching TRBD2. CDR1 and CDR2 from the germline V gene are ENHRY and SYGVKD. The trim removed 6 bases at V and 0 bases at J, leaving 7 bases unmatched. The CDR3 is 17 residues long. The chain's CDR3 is CAIRDPLAGANTGELFF. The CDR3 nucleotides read TGTGCCATCAGGGACCCCCTAGCGGGGGCGAACACCGGGGAGCTGTTTTTT.

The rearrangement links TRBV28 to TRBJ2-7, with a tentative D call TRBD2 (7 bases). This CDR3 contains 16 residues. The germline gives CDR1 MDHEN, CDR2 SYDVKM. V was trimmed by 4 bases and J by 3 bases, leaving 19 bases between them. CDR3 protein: CASSSDQGEGVYEQYF. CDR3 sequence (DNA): TGTGCCAGCAGTTCCGACCAAGGGGAGGGGGTCTACGAGCAGTACTTC.

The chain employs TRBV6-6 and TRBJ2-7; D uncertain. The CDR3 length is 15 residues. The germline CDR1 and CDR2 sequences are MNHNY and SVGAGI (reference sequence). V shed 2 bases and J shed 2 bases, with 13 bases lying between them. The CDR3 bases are TGTGCCAGCAGTTACGCCGGGCAGGCCCCCTACGAGCAGTACTTC. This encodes CASSYAGQAPYEQYF.

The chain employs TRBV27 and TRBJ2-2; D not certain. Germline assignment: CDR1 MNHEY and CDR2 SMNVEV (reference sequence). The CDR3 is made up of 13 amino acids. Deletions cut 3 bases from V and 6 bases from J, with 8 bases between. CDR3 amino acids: CASSLSPPGELFF. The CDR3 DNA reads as TGTGCCAGCAGTTTGAGTCCACCCGGGGAGCTGTTTTTT.

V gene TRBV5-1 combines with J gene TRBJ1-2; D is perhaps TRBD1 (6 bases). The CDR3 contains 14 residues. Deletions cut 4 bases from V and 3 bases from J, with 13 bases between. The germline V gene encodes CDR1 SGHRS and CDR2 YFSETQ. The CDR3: CASSDWTEDYGYTF. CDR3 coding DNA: TGCGCCAGCAGCGACTGGACAGAAGACTATGGCTACACCTTC. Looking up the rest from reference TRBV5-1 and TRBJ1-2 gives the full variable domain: KAGVTQTPRYLIKTRGQQVTLSCSPISGHRSVSWYQQTPGQGLQFLFEYFSETQRNKGNFPGRFSGRQFSNSRSEMNVSTLELGDSALYLCASSDWTEDYGYTFGSGTRLTVV.

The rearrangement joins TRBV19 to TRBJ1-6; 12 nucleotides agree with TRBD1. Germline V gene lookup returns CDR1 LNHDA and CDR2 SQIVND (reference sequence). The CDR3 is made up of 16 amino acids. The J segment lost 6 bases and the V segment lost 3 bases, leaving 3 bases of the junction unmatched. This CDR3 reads CASSIGTGGGNSPLHF. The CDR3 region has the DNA TGTGCCAGTAGTATCGGGACAGGGGGCGGTAATTCACCCCTCCACTTT.